These 9 T cell receptor beta chains originate from one sample sequenced in a study of CD8 T cells in ankylosing spondylitis. Study-wide findings and caveats: Characteristic of ankylosing spondylitis blood, it appeared, was a TCR beta motif comprising several highly homologous variants.

These receptors have no known antigen. Using its own MiXCR run on the 5' RACE reads, TCRdb lists one record per CDR3 protein. The sample shows under 550,000 distinct CDR3 sequences, about 25% of them seen only once. The sequencing input was blood, either unsorted or a sorted T cell fraction (not recorded which). Receptors were obtained from a male donor with ankylosing spondylitis.

The V call is TRBV2, the J call TRBJ1-2; D gene ambiguous. This CDR3 spans 13 amino acids. From germline, CDR1 is SNHLY and CDR2 FYNNEI. The V gene lost 2 bases and the J gene lost 6 bases, with 10 bases spanning the gap. This CDR3 is CASSEYGFHGYTF. In DNA, the CDR3 is TGTGCCAGCAGTGAATATGGGTTCCATGGCTACACCTTC. Filled out from reference TRBV2 and TRBJ1-2, the complete variable domain reads EPEVTQTPSHQVTQMGQEVILRCVPISNHLYFYWYRQILGQKVEFLVSFYNNEISEKSEIFDDQFSVERPDGSNFTLKIRSTKLEDSAMYFCASSEYGFHGYTFGSGTRLTVV.

This sequence joins TRBV7-6 and TRBJ2-7; possibly TRBD1 for D (6 bases). The CDR3 is 14 residues long. The V end was cut by 5 bases, the J end by 6 bases, with 17 bases between. Germline assignment: CDR1 SGHVS and CDR2 FNYEAQ. Here the CDR3 reads CASSVTGTSLEQYF. CDR3 in DNA: TGTGCCAGCAGCGTGACCGGGACATCTCTCGAGCAGTACTTC.

This clonotype was seen many times. The chain couples TRBV7-8 to TRBJ2-1, with a possible D match to TRBD1 (5 bases). This CDR3 has 11 residues. Germline V lookup: CDR1 SGHVS, CDR2 FQNEAQ. Trimming took 4 bases from V and 9 from J, leaving 7 bases between them. CDR3 sequence: CASSSQGEQFF. CDR3 bases: TGTGCCAGCAGCTCCCAGGGTGAGCAGTTCTTC.

This clonotype has at least ten counts. V usage is TRBV12-3 or TRBV12-4 and J usage is TRBJ2-5; D is uncertain. The CDR3 runs 13 residues. The germline V and J ends were trimmed by 3 bases and 5 bases, with 10 bases remaining between them. This CDR3 reads CASSLGFRETQYF. In DNA, the CDR3 is TGTGCCAGCAGTTTGGGGTTTAGGGAGACCCAGTACTTC.

V gene TRBV29-1 combines with J gene TRBJ2-1, with 9 bases fitting TRBD2. Germline V gene sequence: CDR1 SQVTM, CDR2 ANQGSEA. This CDR3 contains 13 residues. V shed 3 bases and J 9 bases; nucleotides not matched to a gene: 6. In DNA, the CDR3 is TGCAGCGTTGATCCAGCGGGAGGAACTGAGCAGTTCTTC. This encodes CSVDPAGGTEQFF.

This clonotype was seen a handful of times. The chain links TRBV20-1 to TRBJ1-2; D not certain. The CDR3 extends over 12 amino acids. V gave up 6 bases and J gave up 7 bases, with 15 bases separating them. Per the germline V gene, CDR1 is DFQATT and CDR2 is SNEGSKA (reference sequence). CDR3: CSAGGSGGGYTF. The DNA for the CDR3 is TGCAGTGCCGGCGGCTCGGGAGGTGGCTACACCTTC.

In its sample, this clonotype was seen a few times. V usage is TRBV5-1 and J usage is TRBJ1-1; possible D gene TRBD1, 6 bases. Looked up from germline, CDR1 is SGHRS and CDR2 is YFSETQ. CDR3 length: 15 residues. V was trimmed by 2 bases and J by 4 bases, leaving 15 bases between them. CDR3 sequence reads: CASSFGPGEATEAFF. For the CDR3, the DNA is TGCGCCAGCAGCTTCGGTCCAGGGGAGGCCACTGAAGCTTTCTTT.

CDR3 in DNA: TGTGCCAGCTCACCAGCACCGAACACTGAAGCTTTCTTT. Amino acids: CASSPAPNTEAFF. V is TRBV18 and J is TRBJ1-1; D remains ambiguous. There are 13 residues in the CDR3. The germline V gene encodes CDR1 KGHSH and CDR2 LQKENI. The V and J ends lost 2 bases and 1 base respectively, with 5 bases between them.

The chain has TRBV12-3 or TRBV12-4 and TRBJ2-1, with D perhaps TRBD1 (6 bases). V shed 5 bases and J shed 0 bases, with 11 bases lying between them. CDR3 length: 15 amino acids. In DNA form, the CDR3 reads TGTGCCAGCAGTCCAGCGGACAGCTCCTACAATGAGCAGTTCTTC. This gives the protein CASSPADSSYNEQFF.